The TCR beta chain described here comes from a study of T cell responses to AZD1222 COVID-19 vaccine. Findings and limits, study-wide: Donors, mostly white British, included more females; clonal diversity was possibly underestimated.

Sequencing used immunoSEQ multiplex PCR; TCRdb keeps in-frame clones, though not all of them. In the table there are over 130,000 clones, about nine tenths of which are singletons. The CDR3 extends over 14 amino acids. CDR1 is KGHSH, CDR2 LQKENI, per germline. V was clipped by 3 bases and J by 0 bases, with 9 bases between them. About this clone itself: Antigen: not known.

This TCR derives from an adult in good health. Specimen: peripheral blood, collected on day 0 of AZD1222 vaccination. The rearrangement links TRBV18 to TRBJ2-7; unclear D gene. The CDR3 region has the DNA TGTGCCAGCTCACCTCTCAAGAGCTCCTACGAGCAGTACTTC. Its protein is CASSPLKSSYEQYF.